A few counts support the clone carrying this T cell receptor (beta chain). Its target is not known. The data stem from a study of cytomegalovirus exposure and HLA in healthy donors. The PCR used 60 Vbeta and 13 Jbeta primers. TCRdb keeps only in-frame clones here, not all; method: immunoSEQ multiplex PCR. The sample contains about 88,000 clones, 75% to 90% of which appear only once. Study-wide findings and caveats: Presence/absence results assume similar sequencing depth per donor, which may not hold. Sequences of the TCR beta chain were said to predict the HLA-A and HLA-B alleles of most subjects accurately.

The sequencing input was PBMCs. The receptor comes from a man younger than 35 in good health and CMV-seronegative.

Written as DNA, the CDR3 is TGTGCCAGCAAGAGGAAGAACACTGAAGCTTTCTTT. Translated: CASKRKNTEAFF. The chain joins TRBV6-5 to TRBJ1-1; no firm D call. Germline CDR1 and CDR2: MNHEY and SVGAGI. Trimming took off 7 bases at V and 1 base at J, with 7 bases between the two ends. The CDR3 spans 12 residues.